The TCR beta chain under discussion was sequenced for a study of T cells after yellow fever vaccination. A universal primer site and UMIs were added as TCR cDNA was made by 5'RACE template switching. One entry per CDR3 protein results from TCRdb running MiXCR on the 5' RACE reads. The repertoire holds about 350,000 distinct CDR3 sequences, with roughly an eighth as singletons. From germline, CDR1 is SGHTA and CDR2 FQGTGA. The CDR3 is made up of 14 amino acids. Trimming pared 5 bases from V and 4 bases from J, leaving 14 bases between. The chain combines TRBV7-3 with TRBJ1-1, with a possible D match to TRBD1 (6 bases). The TCR originated in a young man who received the YFV17D yellow fever vaccine. The sequences come from CD4+ T cells sorted from PBMCs, collected 15 days after the yellow fever booster vaccination. In DNA, the CDR3 is TGTGCCAGCAGCCAGACAGGCTATGGCACTGAAGCTTTCTTT. The encoded protein is CASSQTGYGTEAFF.